This record looks at one T cell receptor (beta chain) sequence and its context. What it binds is not known. TCRdb reprocessed the reads via MiXCR and lists one record per CDR3 protein. The table records around 260,000 distinct CDR3 sequences, more than 20% of them present only once. This sample was taken from a study of T cell repertoires in cytomegalovirus infection. Study context: Evidence of both CMV infection and a matching HLA type came from public TCR beta signatures.

This CDR3 region has 16 residues. V was shortened by 1 base and J by 5 bases, with 15 bases between the two germline ends. Study observations and caveats: CMV carriers having the relevant HLA were flagged by cumulative public TCR beta family frequency. CMV-specific TCR beta clonotypes restricted by HLA-C dominated the ex vivo response.

The chain combines TRBV12-3 or TRBV12-4 with TRBJ1-5; weak D call: TRBD1 (5 bases). The sample was PBMCs. The TCR sequence derives from a human donor in good health (CMV status not recorded). Some clones in this sample may be carry-over from other donors' samples. CDR3 nucleotide sequence: TGTGCCAGCAGTTTAGATGGGGGGGGGGGGGATCAGCCCCAGCATTTT. Protein: CASSLDGGGGDQPQHF.